The T cell receptor (beta chain) under discussion was sequenced for a study of read filtering for tumor transcriptome and immune sequencing. Study summary: Patients were 17 to 20 male and 13 to 15 female, mean age 65.9 years, range roughly 47 to 80.

About this clonotype: Its antigen is as yet unknown. This clone may be a read error of a much larger clone one base away.

Study findings and constraints: Dropping single-read clonotypes raised IR-seq and RNA-seq shared-clonotype correlation. The sorted CD138-negative fraction was a mixed bone marrow immune population, not purified T cells. RNA-seq captured clonotypes less deeply and reliably than IR-seq.

The library was built from about 400 ng RNA with molecular barcoded adaptors for alpha/delta and beta/gamma chains. TCRdb reprocessed the reads with MiXCR, giving one entry per CDR3 protein. This sample has 35,000 to 50,000 distinct CDR3 sequences; approximately 10% occur once, and the top ten carry about 30%. CDR3 size: 12 residues. The V gene's germline CDR1 is SEHNR and CDR2 FQNEAQ (reference sequence). Trimming stripped 6 bases from V and 4 bases from J, with 8 bases between. The chain employs TRBV7-9 and TRBJ2-3; TRBD2 is a possible D gene (5 bases). The source material was a population of CD138-negative cells sorted from bone marrow. This receptor was obtained from a donor aged 40 or older with multiple myeloma. The CDR3, as DNA: TGTGCCAGCAGGGAGGTGGCAGATACGCAGTATTTT. Protein product: CASREVADTQYF.